The TCR beta chain described here comes from a study of shared clonotypes between healthy human individuals. The authors split each subset's genomic DNA evenly across several immunoSEQ plates. Libraries were prepared by immunoSEQ multiplex PCR; TCRdb keeps only in-frame clonotypes and omits some of them. This table holds around 2,000,000 clones, approximately 94% found once. Selected positively for CCR7 and CD45RO-negative, naive CD8 cells excluded terminally differentiated effector memory CD45RA+ cells. Those who donated, Caucasian adults without exception, all lived in Nashville, Tennessee. Of note for this clone: Antigen specificity is unknown. Distinct nucleotide sequences in the sample also encode this CDR3.

Study observations and caveats: Across a handful of donors, naive CD4 shared 5% to 6%, naive CD8 under 4%, memory CD4 roughly 2.5%, memory CD8 0.35% to 0.5%.

This TCR derives from a man between 18 and 35 years old in good health. Sequencing was carried out using naive CD8+ T cells sorted from blood.

CDR3 nucleotides: TGTGCCAGCTCACCACCGGCCGACTCCTACGAGCAGTACTTC. Encoded protein: CASSPPADSYEQYF. The chain carries TRBV18 and TRBJ2-7; D uncertain. The CDR3 consists of 14 residues. The V gene lost 0 bases and the J gene lost 0 bases, with 6 bases spanning the gap. Germline CDR1 and CDR2: KGHSH and LQKENI.